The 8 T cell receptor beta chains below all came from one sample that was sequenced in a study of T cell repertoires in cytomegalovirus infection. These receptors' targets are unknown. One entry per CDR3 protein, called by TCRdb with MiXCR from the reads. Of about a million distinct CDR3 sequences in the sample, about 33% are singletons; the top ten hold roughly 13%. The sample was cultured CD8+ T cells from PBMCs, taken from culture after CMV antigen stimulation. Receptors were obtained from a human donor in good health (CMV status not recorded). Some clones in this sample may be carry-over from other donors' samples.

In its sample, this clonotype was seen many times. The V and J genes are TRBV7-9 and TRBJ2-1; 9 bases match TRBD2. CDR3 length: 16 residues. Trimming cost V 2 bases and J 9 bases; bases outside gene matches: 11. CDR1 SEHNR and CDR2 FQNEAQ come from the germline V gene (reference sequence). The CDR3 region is CASSLRRGGQIGEQFF. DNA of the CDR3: TGTGCCAGCAGCTTAAGGCGGGGGGGCCAGATCGGTGAGCAGTTCTTC.

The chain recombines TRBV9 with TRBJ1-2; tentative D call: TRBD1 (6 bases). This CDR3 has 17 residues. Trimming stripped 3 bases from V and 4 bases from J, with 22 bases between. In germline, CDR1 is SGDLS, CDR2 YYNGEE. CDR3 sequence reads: CASSALAGQSLVYGYTF. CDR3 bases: TGTGCCAGCAGCGCCCTCGCTGGACAGAGCCTTGTCTATGGCTACACCTTC.

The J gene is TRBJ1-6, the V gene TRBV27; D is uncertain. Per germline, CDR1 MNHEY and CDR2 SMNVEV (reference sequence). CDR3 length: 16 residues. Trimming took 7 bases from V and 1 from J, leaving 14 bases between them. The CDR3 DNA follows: TGTGCCAGCACCCCTCTGGGAGGATCCTATAATTCACCCCTCCACTTT. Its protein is CASTPLGGSYNSPLHF.

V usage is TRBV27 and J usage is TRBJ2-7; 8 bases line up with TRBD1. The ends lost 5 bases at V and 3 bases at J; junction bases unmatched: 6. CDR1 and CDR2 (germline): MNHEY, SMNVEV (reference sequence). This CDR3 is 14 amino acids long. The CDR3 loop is CASSLQGEIYEQYF. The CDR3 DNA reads TGTGCCAGCAGTCTACAGGGGGAAATCTACGAGCAGTACTTC.

The CDR3 DNA reads as TGTGCCAGCAGTGAACTCCGGGGCTCGAACACTGAAGCTTTCTTT. It encodes CASSELRGSNTEAFF. This chain joins TRBV6-1 and TRBJ1-1; a weak D match, TRBD1 (5 bases). The germline V gene has CDR1 MNHNS and CDR2 SASEGT. V was pared by 2 bases and J by 1 base, with 11 bases between. CDR3 length: 15 amino acids.

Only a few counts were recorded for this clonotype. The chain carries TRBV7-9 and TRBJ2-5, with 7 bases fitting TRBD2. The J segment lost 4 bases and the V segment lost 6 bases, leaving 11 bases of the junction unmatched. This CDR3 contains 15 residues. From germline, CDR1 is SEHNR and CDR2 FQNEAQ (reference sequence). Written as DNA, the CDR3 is TGTGCCAGCAGGTCCGGAGGAGGGAGGGCAGAGACCCAGTACTTC. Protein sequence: CASRSGGGRAETQYF.

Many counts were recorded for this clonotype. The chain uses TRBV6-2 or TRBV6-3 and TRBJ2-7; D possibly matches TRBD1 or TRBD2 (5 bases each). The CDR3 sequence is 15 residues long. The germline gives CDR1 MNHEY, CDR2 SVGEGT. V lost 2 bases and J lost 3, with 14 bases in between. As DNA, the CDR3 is TGTGCCAGCAGTTACGGGGCAACGGGGCTCTACGAGCAGTACGTC. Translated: CASSYGATGLYEQYV.

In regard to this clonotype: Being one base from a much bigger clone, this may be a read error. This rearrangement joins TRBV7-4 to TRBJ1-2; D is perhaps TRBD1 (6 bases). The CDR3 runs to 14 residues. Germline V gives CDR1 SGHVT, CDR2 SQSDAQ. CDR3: CDSSLVADSYGYTF. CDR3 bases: TGTGACAGCAGCTTAGTAGCGGACAGCTATGGCTACACCTTC.